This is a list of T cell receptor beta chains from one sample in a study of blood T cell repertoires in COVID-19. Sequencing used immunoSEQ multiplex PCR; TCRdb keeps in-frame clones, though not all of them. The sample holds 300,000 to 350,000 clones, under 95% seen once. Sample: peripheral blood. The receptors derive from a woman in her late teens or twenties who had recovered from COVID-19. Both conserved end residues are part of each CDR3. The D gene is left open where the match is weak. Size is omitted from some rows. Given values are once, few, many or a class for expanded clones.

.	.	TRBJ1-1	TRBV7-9	TGTGCCAGCAGCTTAGGGCCAACCACTGAAGCTTTCTTT	CASSLGPTTEAFF
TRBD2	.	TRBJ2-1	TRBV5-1	TGCGCCAGCAGCTTGATCGGGACTAGCCCCAATGAGCAGTTCTTC	CASSLIGTSPNEQFF
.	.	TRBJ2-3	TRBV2	TGTGCCAGCAGCCAATCCACAGATACGCAGTATTTT	CASSQSTDTQYF
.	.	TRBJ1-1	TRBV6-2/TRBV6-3	TGTGCCAGCAGTTATGCTCCAGGGAGGTTTGAAGCTTTCTTT	CASSYAPGRFEAFF
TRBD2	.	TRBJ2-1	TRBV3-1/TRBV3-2	TGTGCCAGCAGCCAACTAGCGGGACCTAATGAGCAGTTCTTC	CASSQLAGPNEQFF
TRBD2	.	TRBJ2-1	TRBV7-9	TGTGCCAGCAGCTTAGGAGATTCTCTAGCGGGAGAAAGGAATGAGCAGTTCTTC	CASSLGDSLAGERNEQFF
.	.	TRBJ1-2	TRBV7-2	TGTGCCAGCAGCTTAAGTCTAAACTATGGCTACACCTTC	CASSLSLNYGYTF
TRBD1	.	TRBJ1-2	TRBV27	TGTGCCAGCCGACAGGGCTTAGCTTATGGCTACACCTTC	CASRQGLAYGYTF
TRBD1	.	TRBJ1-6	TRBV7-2	TGTGCCAGCAGCTTCATGGGACAGAAGAATTCACCCCTCCACTTT	CASSFMGQKNSPLHF
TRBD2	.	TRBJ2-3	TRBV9	TGTGCCAGCAGCGTAGGCCTAGCGGGGGGGTCAACCCATACGCAGTATTTT	CASSVGLAGGSTHTQYF
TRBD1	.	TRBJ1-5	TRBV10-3	TGTGCCATCAGGCTGGACAGGGATCAGCCCCAGCATTTT	CAIRLDRDQPQHF
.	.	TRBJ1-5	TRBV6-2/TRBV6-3	TGTGCCAGCAGTCGGACACTTAATCAGCCCCAGCATTTT	CASSRTLNQPQHF
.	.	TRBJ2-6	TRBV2	TGTGCCAGCAGTGAACCCCAAGGGGGCTCTGGGGCCAACGTCCTGACTTTC	CASSEPQGGSGANVLTF
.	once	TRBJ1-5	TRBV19	TGTGCCAGTAGTACGGGAAGCAATCAGCCCCAGCATTTT	CASSTGSNQPQHF
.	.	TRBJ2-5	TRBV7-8	TGTGCCAGCAGCTTAGACACTACCTACCAAGAGACCCAGTACTTC	CASSLDTTYQETQYF
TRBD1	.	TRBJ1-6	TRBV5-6	TGTGCCAGCAGCTTGACTGGACAGGGGGAGAATTCACCCCTCCACTTT	CASSLTGQGENSPLHF
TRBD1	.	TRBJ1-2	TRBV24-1	TGTGCCACCAGTGATCACAGGGGGCGCGTTGGTGGCTACACCTTC	CATSDHRGRVGGYTF
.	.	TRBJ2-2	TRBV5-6	TGTGCCAGCAGCTCCCTTCGGGGGGCGAAAACCGGGGAGCTGTTTTTT	CASSSLRGAKTGELFF
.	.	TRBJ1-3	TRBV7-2	TGTGCCAGCAGCTTACCGAACAGGTTCCTCTCTGGAAACACCATATATTTT	CASSLPNRFLSGNTIYF
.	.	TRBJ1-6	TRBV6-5	TGTGCCAGCAGCCGACTTAATTCACCCCTCCACTTT	CASSRLNSPLHF
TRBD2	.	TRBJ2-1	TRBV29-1	TGCAGCGTTGATACAGCGGGGCTCTACAATGAGCAGTTCTTC	CSVDTAGLYNEQFF
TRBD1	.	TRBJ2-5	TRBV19	TGTGCCAGTAGTTCCCGGAAGGGGGCGGAGACCCAGTACTTC	CASSSRKGAETQYF
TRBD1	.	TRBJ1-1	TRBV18	TGTGCCAGCTCAGCTGGACAGGACACTGAAGCTTTCTTT	CASSAGQDTEAFF
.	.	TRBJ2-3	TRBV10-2	TGCGCCAGCAGAGCCGTGCGGGAAGGCACAGATACGCAGTATTTT	CASRAVREGTDTQYF
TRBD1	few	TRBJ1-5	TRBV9	TGTGCCAGCAGCCCGAGTGGGGACAGGAATCAGCCCCAGCATTTT	CASSPSGDRNQPQHF
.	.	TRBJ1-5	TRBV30	TGTGCCTGGAGTGTGGACTCTAGCAATCAGCCCCAGCATTTT	CAWSVDSSNQPQHF
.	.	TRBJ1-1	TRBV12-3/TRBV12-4	TGTGCCAGCAGTTCCAGGGGTACTGAAGCTTTCTTT	CASSSRGTEAFF
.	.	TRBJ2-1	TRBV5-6	TGTGCCAGCAGTAAGCGTTTAAATGAGCAGTTCTTC	CASSKRLNEQFF
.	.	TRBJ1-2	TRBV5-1	TGCGCCAGCAGCTTCCGGGAGGGCGGCTATGGCTACACCTTC	CASSFREGGYGYTF
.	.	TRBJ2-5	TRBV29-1	TGCAGCGTTGACGCGGCAGAACAAGAGACCCAGTACTTC	CSVDAAEQETQYF
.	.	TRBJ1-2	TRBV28	TGTGCCAGCACCCCTACGGCTAACTATGGCTACACCTTC	CASTPTANYGYTF
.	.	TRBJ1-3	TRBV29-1	TGCAGCGTTGAAGGGTATGGGAGCTCTGGAAACACCATATATTTT	CSVEGYGSSGNTIYF
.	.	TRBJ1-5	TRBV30	TGTGCCTGGAGTGACGGGGTGGGGGGGGATCAGCCCCAGCATTTT	CAWSDGVGGDQPQHF
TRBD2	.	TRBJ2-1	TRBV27	TGTGCCAGCGGCGGGGGTCCGGGGTTGAAGCAGTTCTTC	CASGGGPGLKQFF
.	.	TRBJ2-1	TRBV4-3	TGCGCCAGCAGCCTCAAAGGAGCGGGCGTAGCCGGTGATGAGCAGTTCTTC	CASSLKGAGVAGDEQFF
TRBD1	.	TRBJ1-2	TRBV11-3	TGTGCCAGCAGTAGCTCAGGGGGCAGTGGCTACACCTTC	CASSSSGGSGYTF
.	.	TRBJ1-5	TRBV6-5	TGTGCCAGCCAAAGGTCGGGGTCCAATCAGCCCCAGCATTTT	CASQRSGSNQPQHF
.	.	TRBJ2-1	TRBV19	TGTGCCAGTAGTACTTTGCAGACCCGGCGGCGATTTAACAATGAGCAGTTCTTC	CASSTLQTRRRFNNEQFF
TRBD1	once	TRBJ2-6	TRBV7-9	TGTGCCAGCAGCTCTTCAGGGGGTTCTCTCTCTGGGGCCAACGTCCTGACTTTC	CASSSSGGSLSGANVLTF
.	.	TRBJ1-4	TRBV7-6	TGTGCCAGCAGCTTATATTCAGGGGAAAAACTGTTTTTT	CASSLYSGEKLFF
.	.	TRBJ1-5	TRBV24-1	TGTGCCACAGGGGGGGGCTCTCAGCCCCAGCATTTT	CATGGGSQPQHF
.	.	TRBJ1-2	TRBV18	TGTGCCAGCTCACCAACGAACCCGACACCTGGCTACACCTTC	CASSPTNPTPGYTF
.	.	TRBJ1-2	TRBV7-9	TGTGCCACCCAGGCAGGGGTCGTCTATGGCTACACCTTC	CATQAGVVYGYTF
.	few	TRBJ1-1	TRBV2	TGTGCCAGCAGGGAAAAGGTTTGGCAGGATAACACTGAAGCTTTCTTT	CASREKVWQDNTEAFF
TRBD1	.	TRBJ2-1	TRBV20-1	TGCAGTGCTAGTGTAGATCGGACAGGGATTGCTGAGCAGTTCTTC	CSASVDRTGIAEQFF
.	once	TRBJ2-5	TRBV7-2	TGTGCCAGCAGCAGACAGTCGGCAAGTCCCTTAGAGACCCAGTACTTC	CASSRQSASPLETQYF
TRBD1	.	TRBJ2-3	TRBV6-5	TGTGCCAGCAGTTACGGGACAGGGAGGGCAGATACGCAGTATTTT	CASSYGTGRADTQYF
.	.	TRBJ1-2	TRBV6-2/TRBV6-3	TGTGCCAGCAGTCTATCGGCTTCCGGGGCTAACTATGGCTACACCTTC	CASSLSASGANYGYTF
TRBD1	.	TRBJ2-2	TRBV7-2	TGTGCCAGCAGCTTAGGCCAGGGGGCGAGTACCGGGGAGCTGTTTTTT	CASSLGQGASTGELFF
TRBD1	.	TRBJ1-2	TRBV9	TGTGCCAGCAGCGACAGGACAGGGGGAGCAAAAAACTATGGCTACACCTTC	CASSDRTGGAKNYGYTF
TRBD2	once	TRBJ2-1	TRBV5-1	TGCGCCAGCAGCTTAGGACTAGCGGGAGGTACCTCCTACAATGAGCAGTTCTTC	CASSLGLAGGTSYNEQFF
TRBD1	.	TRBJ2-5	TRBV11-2	TGTGCCAGCAGCTTTTGGGACAGGGAAGAGACCCAGTACTTC	CASSFWDREETQYF